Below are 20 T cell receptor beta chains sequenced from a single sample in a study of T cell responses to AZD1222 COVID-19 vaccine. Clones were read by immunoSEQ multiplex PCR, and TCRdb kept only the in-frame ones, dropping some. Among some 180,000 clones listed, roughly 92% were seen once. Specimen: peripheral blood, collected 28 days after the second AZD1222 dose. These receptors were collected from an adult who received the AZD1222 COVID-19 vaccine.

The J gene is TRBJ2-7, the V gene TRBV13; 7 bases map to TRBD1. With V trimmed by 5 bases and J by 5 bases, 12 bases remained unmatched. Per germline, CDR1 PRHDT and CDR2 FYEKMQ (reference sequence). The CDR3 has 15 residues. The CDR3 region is CASSPWGSQGNEQYF. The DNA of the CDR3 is TGTGCCAGCAGCCCCTGGGGGTCACAGGGGAACGAGCAGTACTTC.

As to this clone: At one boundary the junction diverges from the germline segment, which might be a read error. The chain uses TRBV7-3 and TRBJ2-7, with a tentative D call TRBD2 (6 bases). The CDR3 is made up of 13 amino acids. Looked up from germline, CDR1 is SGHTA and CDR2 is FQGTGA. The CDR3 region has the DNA TGTGCCAGCAGCCTAACTAGGGAGGACGAGCAGTACTTC. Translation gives CASSLTREDEQYF. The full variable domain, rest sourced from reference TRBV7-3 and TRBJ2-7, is GAGVSQTPSNKVTEKGKYVELRCDPISGHTALYWYRQSLGQGPEFLIYFQGTGAADDSGLPNDRFFAVRPEGSVSTLKIQRTERGDSAVYLCASSLTREDEQYFGPGTRLTVT.

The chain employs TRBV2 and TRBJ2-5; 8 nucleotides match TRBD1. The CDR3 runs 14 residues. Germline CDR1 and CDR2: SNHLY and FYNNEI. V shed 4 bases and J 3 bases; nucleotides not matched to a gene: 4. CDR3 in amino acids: CASSAGQGKETQYF. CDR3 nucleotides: TGTGCCAGCAGTGCCGGACAGGGAAAAGAGACCCAGTACTTC.

Written as DNA, the CDR3 is TGTGCCACCAGCCTAGCAGGCTCCTACAATGAGCAGTTCTTC. This sequence encodes CATSLAGSYNEQFF. This rearrangement joins TRBV24-1 to TRBJ2-1, with D possibly being TRBD2 (5 bases). V lost 7 bases, J lost 0 bases, and 9 bases lay in between. The V gene's germline CDR1 is KGHDR and CDR2 SFDVKD. CDR3 length: 14 residues.

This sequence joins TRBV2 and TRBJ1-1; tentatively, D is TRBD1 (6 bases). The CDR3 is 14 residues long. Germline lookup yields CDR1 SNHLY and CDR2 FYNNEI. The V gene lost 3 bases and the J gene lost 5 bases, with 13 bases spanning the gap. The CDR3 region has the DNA TGTGCCAGCAGTGAGGGCAAGGGGGAGACTGAAGCTTTCTTT. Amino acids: CASSEGKGETEAFF.

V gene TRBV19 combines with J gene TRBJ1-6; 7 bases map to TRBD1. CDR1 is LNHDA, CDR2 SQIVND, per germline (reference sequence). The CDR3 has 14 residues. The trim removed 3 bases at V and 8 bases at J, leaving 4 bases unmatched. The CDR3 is CASSIRDRYSPLHF. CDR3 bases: TGTGCCAGTAGTATCCGGGACAGATATTCACCCCTCCACTTT.

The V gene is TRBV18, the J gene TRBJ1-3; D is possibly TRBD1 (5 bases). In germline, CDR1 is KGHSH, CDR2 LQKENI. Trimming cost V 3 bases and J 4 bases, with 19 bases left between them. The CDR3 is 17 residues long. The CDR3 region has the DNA TGTGCCAGCTCACCGCTAGGGGAGGGAAGCCGAGGAAACACCATATATTTT. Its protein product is CASSPLGEGSRGNTIYF.

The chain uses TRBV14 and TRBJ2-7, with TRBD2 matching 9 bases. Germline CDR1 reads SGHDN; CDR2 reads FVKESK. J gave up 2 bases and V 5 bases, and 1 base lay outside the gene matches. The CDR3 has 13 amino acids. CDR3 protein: CASSVAGAYEQYF. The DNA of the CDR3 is TGTGCCAGCAGCGTAGCGGGGGCCTACGAGCAGTACTTC.

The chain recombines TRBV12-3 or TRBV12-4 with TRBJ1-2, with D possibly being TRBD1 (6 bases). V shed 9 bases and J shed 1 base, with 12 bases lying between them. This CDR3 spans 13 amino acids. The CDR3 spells CASKRGFNYGYTF. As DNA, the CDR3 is TGTGCCAGTAAAAGGGGGTTTAACTATGGCTACACCTTC.

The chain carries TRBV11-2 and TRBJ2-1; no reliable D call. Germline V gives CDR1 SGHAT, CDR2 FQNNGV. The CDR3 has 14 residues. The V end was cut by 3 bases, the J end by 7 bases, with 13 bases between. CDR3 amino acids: CASSFVAPGNEQFF. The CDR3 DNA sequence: TGTGCCAGCAGCTTCGTCGCACCGGGTAATGAGCAGTTCTTC. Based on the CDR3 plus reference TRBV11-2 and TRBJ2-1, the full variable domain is EAGVAQSPRYKIIEKRQSVAFWCNPISGHATLYWYQQILGQGPKLLIQFQNNGVVDDSQLPKDRFSAERLKGVDSTLKIQPAKLEDSAVYLCASSFVAPGNEQFFGPGTRLTVL.

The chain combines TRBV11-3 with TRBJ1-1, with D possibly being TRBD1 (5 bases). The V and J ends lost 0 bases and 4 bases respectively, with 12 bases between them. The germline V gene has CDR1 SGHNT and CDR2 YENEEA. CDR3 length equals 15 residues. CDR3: CASSLEGGRATEAFF. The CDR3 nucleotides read TGTGCCAGCAGCTTAGAGGGGGGGAGGGCCACTGAAGCTTTCTTT. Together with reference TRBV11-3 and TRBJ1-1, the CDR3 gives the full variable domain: EAGVVQSPRYKIIEKKQPVAFWCNPISGHNTLYWYLQNLGQGPELLIRYENEEAVDDSQLPKDRFSAERLKGVDSTLKIQPAELGDSAVYLCASSLEGGRATEAFFGQGTRLTVV.

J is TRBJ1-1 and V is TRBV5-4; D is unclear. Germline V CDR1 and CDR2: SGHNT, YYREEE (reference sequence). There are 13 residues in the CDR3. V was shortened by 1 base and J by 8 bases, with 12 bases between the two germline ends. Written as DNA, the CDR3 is TGTGCCAGCAGCTTGCAGTTCTCCGTAGAAGCTTTCTTT. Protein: CASSLQFSVEAFF.

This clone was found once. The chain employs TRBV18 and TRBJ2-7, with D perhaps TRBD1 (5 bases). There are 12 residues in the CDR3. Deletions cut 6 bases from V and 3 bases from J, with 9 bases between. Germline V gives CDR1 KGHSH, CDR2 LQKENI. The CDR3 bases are TGTGCCAGCTCCCCGACAGACTACGAGCAGTACTTC. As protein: CASSPTDYEQYF.

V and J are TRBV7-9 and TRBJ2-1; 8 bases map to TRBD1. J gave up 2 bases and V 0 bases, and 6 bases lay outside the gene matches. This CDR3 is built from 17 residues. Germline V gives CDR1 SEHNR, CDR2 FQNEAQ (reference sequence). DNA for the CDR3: TGTGCCAGCAGCTTAGCGGGAGTGACAGGGGCCTACAATGAGCAGTTCTTC. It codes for CASSLAGVTGAYNEQFF.

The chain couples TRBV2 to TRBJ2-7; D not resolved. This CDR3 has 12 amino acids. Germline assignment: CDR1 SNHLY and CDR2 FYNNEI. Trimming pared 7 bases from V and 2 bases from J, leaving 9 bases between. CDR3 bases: TGTGCCAGCACCAAACGGGCCTACGAGCAGTACTTC. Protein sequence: CASTKRAYEQYF.

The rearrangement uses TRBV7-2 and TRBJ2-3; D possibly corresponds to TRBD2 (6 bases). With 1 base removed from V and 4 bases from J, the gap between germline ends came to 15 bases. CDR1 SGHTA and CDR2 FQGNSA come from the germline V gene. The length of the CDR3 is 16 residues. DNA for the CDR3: TGTGCCAGCAGCTTAGTTTTGGCGGGGAGCGCAGATACGCAGTATTTT. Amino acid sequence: CASSLVLAGSADTQYF.

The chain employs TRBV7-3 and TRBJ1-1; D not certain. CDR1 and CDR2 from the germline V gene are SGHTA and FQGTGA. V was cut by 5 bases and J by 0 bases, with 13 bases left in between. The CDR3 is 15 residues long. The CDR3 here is CASSPLGGLNTEAFF. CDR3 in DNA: TGTGCCAGCAGCCCCCTGGGAGGATTGAACACTGAAGCTTTCTTT.

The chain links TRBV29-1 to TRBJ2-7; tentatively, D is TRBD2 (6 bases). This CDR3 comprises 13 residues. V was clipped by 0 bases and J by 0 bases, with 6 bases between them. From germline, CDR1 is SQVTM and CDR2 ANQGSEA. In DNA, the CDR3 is TGCAGCGTTGAAGAGGGGGGCTCCTACGAGCAGTACTTC. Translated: CSVEEGGSYEQYF.

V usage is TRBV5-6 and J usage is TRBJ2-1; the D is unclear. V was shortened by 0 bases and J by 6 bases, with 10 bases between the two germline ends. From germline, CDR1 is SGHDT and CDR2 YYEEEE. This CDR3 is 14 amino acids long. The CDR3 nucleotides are TGTGCCAGCAGCTTGGGGCTGCCAACCAATGAGCAGTTCTTC. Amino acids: CASSLGLPTNEQFF.

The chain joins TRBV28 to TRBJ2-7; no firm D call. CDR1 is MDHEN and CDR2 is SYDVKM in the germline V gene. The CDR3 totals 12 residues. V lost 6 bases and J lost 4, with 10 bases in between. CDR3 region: CASSRPGYEQYF. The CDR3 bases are TGTGCCAGCAGCCGACCGGGTTACGAGCAGTACTTC.